This entry lists 21 T cell receptor beta chains sequenced from one sample in a study of cytomegalovirus exposure and HLA in healthy donors. TCRdb keeps only in-frame clones here, not all; method: immunoSEQ multiplex PCR. In the table there are more than 110,000 clones, around four fifths of which are singletons. The sample consisted of PBMCs. The receptors here all came from a woman aged 25 to 39 in good health and CMV-seronegative.

This chain joins TRBV6-5 and TRBJ1-3, with TRBD1 as a possible D gene (6 bases). The V gene's germline CDR1 is MNHEY and CDR2 SVGAGI. The CDR3 consists of 15 residues. The ends were cut back, 10 bases at V and 0 bases at J, with 16 bases in the middle. The DNA of the CDR3 is TGTGCCACATGGACAGCCTGGGGCTCTGGAAACACCATATATTTT. It translates to CATWTAWGSGNTIYF.

This clone was counted between two and nine times. The chain joins TRBV28 to TRBJ2-6; D unresolved. V lost 6 bases to trimming and J lost 0 bases, with 12 bases between them. The CDR3 covers 16 residues. Germline V CDR1 and CDR2: MDHEN, SYDVKM. CDR3 loop: CASSSRRSSGANVLTF. DNA for the CDR3: TGTGCCAGCAGCTCCCGACGGAGCTCTGGGGCCAACGTCCTGACTTTC.

This rearrangement joins TRBV7-6 to TRBJ1-6; D remains unclear. The CDR3 is 15 residues long. Germline lookup yields CDR1 SGHVS and CDR2 FNYEAQ. The V gene lost 1 base and the J gene lost 7 bases, with 11 bases spanning the gap. The CDR3 DNA is TGTGCCAGCAGCTTAGATACCGTCAGGAATTCACCCCTCCACTTT. As protein: CASSLDTVRNSPLHF.

The table lists this clone with a count of one. The CDR3 reads CASSLSTIGSPLHF. CDR3 in DNA: TGTGCCAGCAGCTTGAGCACTATAGGTTCACCCCTCCACTTT. The chain links TRBV5-4 to TRBJ1-6; no definite D call. Germline loops: CDR1 SGHNT, CDR2 YYREEE (reference sequence). CDR3 length equals 14 residues. The V gene lost 1 base and the J gene lost 9 bases, with 11 bases spanning the gap.

The chain couples TRBV27 to TRBJ2-7, with TRBD1 as a possible D gene (5 bases). Germline V CDR1 and CDR2: MNHEY, SMNVEV (reference sequence). The CDR3 is 12 residues long. V was shortened by 3 bases and J by 5 bases, with 8 bases between the two germline ends. The chain's CDR3 is CASSFRGNEQYF. The DNA of the CDR3 is TGTGCCAGCAGTTTTAGGGGTAACGAGCAGTACTTC.

The rearrangement links TRBV7-2 to TRBJ1-1, with 8 bases matching TRBD1. The CDR3 runs 13 residues. Looked up from germline, CDR1 is SGHTA and CDR2 is FQGNSA. J lost 8 bases, V lost 5 bases, and 7 bases had no gene match. The chain's CDR3 is CASSADREREAFF. CDR3 nucleotide sequence: TGTGCCAGCAGCGCGGACAGGGAGAGGGAAGCTTTCTTT.

The chain recombines TRBV5-1 with TRBJ2-7, with D unclear. CDR1 is SGHRS, CDR2 YFSETQ, per germline. This CDR3 is 14 amino acids long. V gave up 0 bases and J gave up 4 bases, with 11 bases separating them. The CDR3 is CASSLANPLYEQYF. Written as DNA, the CDR3 is TGCGCCAGCAGCTTGGCTAACCCCTTATACGAGCAGTACTTC.

The chain is built from TRBV6-5 and TRBJ1-2, with 7 bases that match TRBD1. CDR1 and CDR2 (germline): MNHEY, SVGAGI. This CDR3 has 14 amino acids. Losses at the gene ends were 6 bases for V and 3 bases for J; bases not matched to a gene: 7. The CDR3 loop is CASSPTGPDYGYTF. The CDR3, as DNA: TGTGCCAGCAGCCCGACAGGGCCGGACTATGGCTACACCTTC.

The V and J genes are TRBV28 and TRBJ1-6; the D is unclear. This CDR3 region has 15 residues. CDR1 and CDR2 from the germline V gene are MDHEN and SYDVKM. Between the trimmed V and J ends, which lost 6 bases and 0 bases, there was a span of 9 bases. The CDR3 bases are TGTGCCAGCAGGATCTCCAGCTCCTATAATTCACCCCTCCACTTT. It specifies CASRISSSYNSPLHF.

The chain links TRBV19 to TRBJ2-7, with TRBD1 identical over 7 bases. The trim removed 6 bases at V and 3 bases at J, leaving 11 bases unmatched. CDR1 and CDR2 (germline): LNHDA, SQIVND (reference sequence). The CDR3 is 15 residues long. The CDR3 DNA follows: TGTGCCAGTAGCCCTAGTAGGACAGGTATCTACGAGCAGTACTTC. It codes for CASSPSRTGIYEQYF.

This chain links TRBV5-5 with TRBJ2-7; 7 positions match TRBD1. Trimming took 0 bases from V and 4 from J; bases not matched to a gene: 7. This CDR3 has 15 amino acids. The germline CDR1 and CDR2 sequences are SGHKS and YYEKEE (reference sequence). In DNA form, the CDR3 reads TGTGCCAGCAGCTTGGGGGACAGTTGGAGGTACGAGCAGTACTTC. Translation: CASSLGDSWRYEQYF.

This chain uses TRBV7-8 with TRBJ1-1, with TRBD1 as a possible D gene (6 bases). The V and J ends lost 0 bases and 8 bases respectively, with 13 bases between them. CDR3 length: 14 residues. In germline, CDR1 is SGHVS, CDR2 FQNEAQ. The CDR3 sequence is CASSLAGGAFEAFF. Written as DNA, the CDR3 is TGTGCCAGCAGCTTAGCGGGGGGGGCTTTCGAAGCTTTCTTT.

V is TRBV6-6 and J is TRBJ1-2, with TRBD1 matching 7 bases. Germline loops: CDR1 MNHNY, CDR2 SVGAGI (reference sequence). The V gene end was trimmed by 5 bases and the J gene end by 1 base; junction bases not matched to a gene: 10. The CDR3 length is 16 residues. This chain's CDR3 is CASSRTGEVRNYGYTF. Written as DNA, the CDR3 is TGTGCCAGCAGTCGAACAGGGGAGGTTCGTAACTATGGCTACACCTTC.

V and J are TRBV13 and TRBJ2-1; no clear D gene. There are 16 residues in the CDR3. The germline V gene has CDR1 PRHDT and CDR2 FYEKMQ (reference sequence). V was shortened by 1 base and J by 6 bases, with 16 bases between the two germline ends. CDR3 amino acids: CASSLEAVVMGNEQFF. DNA for the CDR3: TGTGCCAGCAGCTTAGAGGCGGTAGTAATGGGCAATGAGCAGTTCTTC.

The chain joins TRBV6-6 to TRBJ1-1; D call uncertain. This CDR3 is 11 amino acids long. CDR1 MNHNY and CDR2 SVGAGI come from the germline V gene (reference sequence). Trimming stripped 10 bases from V and 3 bases from J, with 9 bases between. The CDR3, as DNA: TGTGCCATCCGCCGGGACACTGAAGCTTTCTTT. This gives the protein CAIRRDTEAFF.

J is TRBJ1-1 and V is TRBV10-3; D might be TRBD1 (5 bases). V lost 10 bases to trimming and J lost 0 bases, with 12 bases between them. Germline V gene lookup returns CDR1 ENHRY and CDR2 SYGVKD. The length of the CDR3 is 13 residues. DNA for the CDR3: TGTGCCAGCGCTCGACAGATGAACACTGAAGCTTTCTTT. This sequence encodes CASARQMNTEAFF.

This chain connects TRBV7-9 to TRBJ2-2; a weak D match, TRBD1 (6 bases). The CDR3 has 16 residues. Germline CDR1 reads SEHNR; CDR2 reads FQNEAQ (reference sequence). V was shortened by 5 bases and J by 5 bases, with 18 bases between the two germline ends. CDR3 amino acids: CASSPVRGTRTGELFF. CDR3 nucleotides: TGTGCCAGCAGCCCCGTCAGGGGCACCAGGACCGGGGAGCTGTTTTTT.

This clone was observed a handful of times. The V gene is TRBV2, the J gene TRBJ1-4, with D possibly matching TRBD1 (6 bases). V lost 6 bases, J lost 1 base, and 24 bases lay in between. The V gene's germline CDR1 is SNHLY and CDR2 FYNNEI. The CDR3 is 19 residues long. DNA for the CDR3: TGTGCCAGCAGCGACATCTTATGGGGGGGGCGCGTAACTAATGAAAAACTGTTTTTT. Its protein is CASSDILWGGRVTNEKLFF.

The rearrangement links TRBV4-3 to TRBJ1-3; possibly TRBD1 for D (6 bases). CDR1 and CDR2 (germline): LGHNA, YSLEER. The CDR3 runs 16 residues. V was shortened by 0 bases and J by 4 bases, with 13 bases between the two germline ends. CDR3 DNA: TGCGCCAGCAGCCAAGATATGCAGGGGTCAGGAAACACCATATATTTT. Its protein product is CASSQDMQGSGNTIYF.

The chain is built from TRBV28 and TRBJ1-2, with 8 bases matching TRBD1. Germline values: CDR1 MDHEN, CDR2 SYDVKM. The CDR3 totals 15 residues. V gave up 3 bases and J gave up 4 bases; unmatched junction bases: 7. DNA of the CDR3: TGTGCCAGCAGTTTCTCGACAGGGGCGAGCTATGGCTACACCTTC. Its protein product is CASSFSTGASYGYTF.

This clone appeared once. The V gene is TRBV27, the J gene TRBJ1-5, with D possibly matching TRBD1 (6 bases). V shed 0 bases and J shed 1 base, with 19 bases lying between them. The CDR3 extends over 19 amino acids. Germline lookup yields CDR1 MNHEY and CDR2 SMNVEV (reference sequence). CDR3 loop: CASSLSGRRGTGSNQPQHF. CDR3 sequence (DNA): TGTGCCAGCAGTTTATCGGGGAGAAGGGGGACGGGGAGCAATCAGCCCCAGCATTTT.